Listed below are T cell receptor beta chains from one sample, sequenced in a study of cytomegalovirus exposure and HLA in healthy donors. Sequenced by immunoSEQ multiplex PCR; TCRdb stores in-frame clones only, minus some. The sample has about 130,000 clones; more than 60% are singletons. The sequencing sample was made of PBMCs. The source of these receptors is a woman aged 40 to 55 in good health and CMV-seropositive. CDR3s include the opening cysteine and the closing phenylalanine or tryptophan. The order of the fields is D gene, V gene, clone size, J gene, CDR3 protein, CDR3 DNA. D genes are given only for firm matches. Size tells how often a clone was seen (once, few, many) or the class of an expanded clone, and some rows leave it out.

D: .
V: TRBV29-1
size: .
J: TRBJ1-1
CDR3: CSVVLSRNTEAFF
DNA: TGCAGCGTCGTGCTATCGAGGAACACTGAAGCTTTCTTT

D: .
V: TRBV5-1
size: .
J: TRBJ1-4
CDR3: CASSLMGRELFF
DNA: TGCGCCAGCAGCTTGATGGGGAGGGAACTGTTTTTT

D: .
V: TRBV7-2
size: .
J: TRBJ2-2
CDR3: CASSLVFSNPGELFF
DNA: TGTGCCAGCAGCTTAGTATTTTCTAACCCCGGGGAGCTGTTTTTT

D: .
V: TRBV4-2
size: once
J: TRBJ2-1
CDR3: CASSQGDVVDEQFF
DNA: TGTGCCAGCAGCCAGGGAGATGTCGTCGATGAGCAGTTCTTC

D: .
V: TRBV11-2
size: .
J: TRBJ2-1
CDR3: CASSLDSVGNEQFF
DNA: TGTGCCAGCAGCCTGGACTCGGTCGGCAATGAGCAGTTCTTC

D: .
V: TRBV5-8
size: .
J: TRBJ2-3
CDR3: CASSFTGVGDTQYF
DNA: TGTGCCAGCAGCTTTACGGGAGTGGGAGATACGCAGTATTTT

D: .
V: TRBV5-6
size: .
J: TRBJ1-6
CDR3: CASSLMGDSPLHF
DNA: TGTGCCAGCAGCTTGATGGGCGACTCACCCCTCCACTTT

D: TRBD1
V: TRBV29-1
size: few
J: TRBJ2-5
CDR3: CSVVGQAGGTQYF
DNA: TGCAGCGTTGTGGGACAGGCCGGGGGGACCCAGTACTTC

D: .
V: TRBV18
size: .
J: TRBJ2-4
CDR3: CASSPKETGRETKNIQYF
DNA: TGTGCCAGCTCACCCAAGGAAACAGGGAGAGAGACCAAAAACATTCAGTACTTC

D: .
V: TRBV4-1
size: .
J: TRBJ1-4
CDR3: CASSPGDSTNEKLFF
DNA: TGCGCCAGCAGCCCGGGGGACTCAACTAATGAAAAACTGTTTTTT

D: .
V: TRBV19
size: .
J: TRBJ1-1
CDR3: CATTPRTERTEAFF
DNA: TGTGCCACCACTCCCAGGACAGAACGGACTGAAGCTTTCTTT

D: TRBD1
V: TRBV28
size: .
J: TRBJ2-5
CDR3: CASSPTGAGQETQYF
DNA: TGTGCCAGCAGCCCGACAGGGGCCGGACAAGAGACCCAGTACTTC

D: TRBD1
V: TRBV7-9
size: .
J: TRBJ2-7
CDR3: CASQTGGSYEQYF
DNA: TGTGCCAGCCAGACAGGGGGCAGTTACGAGCAGTACTTC

D: .
V: TRBV14
size: once
J: TRBJ1-3
CDR3: CASSQARTGVEDGFSSGNTIYF
DNA: TGTGCCAGCAGCCAAGCTAGGACCGGGGTAGAGGATGGATTCAGCTCTGGAAACACCATATATTTT

D: TRBD2
V: TRBV9
size: .
J: TRBJ2-3
CDR3: CASSVASASGMRDTQYF
DNA: TGTGCCAGCAGCGTAGCAAGCGCTAGCGGGATGCGAGATACGCAGTATTTT